Here is one T cell receptor (beta chain) with its context. V lost 3 bases, J lost 6 bases, and 8 bases stayed unmatched. Germline V lookup: CDR1 SQVTM, CDR2 ANQGSEA. The CDR3 has 14 amino acids. The source of the sample is a study of blood T cell repertoires in COVID-19. Study summary: Samples of COVID-19 (acute and convalescent) were obtained from the United States, Italy and Spain.

Per the original data handling: By means of reference gene primer amplification, nucleated cell counts were estimated. TCRdb's table, derived via immunoSEQ multiplex PCR, lists solely in-frame clones and lacks some. That table furnishes V, J and clone size, whereas the DNA furnished D and trimming. Among 300,000 to 350,000 clones listed, roughly 90% were seen once. The clonotype comes from a woman between 65 and 79 years old with COVID-19, enrolled during active disease. This chain connects TRBV29-1 to TRBJ1-2; TRBD1 aligns across 9 bases. Sample: peripheral blood. For the CDR3, the DNA is TGCAGCGTTGACGAGTTACAGGGGGCGGATGGCTACACCTTC. Translating it yields CSVDELQGADGYTF.